Each of the 24 T cell receptor beta chains below was sequenced from the same sample in a study of blood T cells in healthy people across ages. A sample-barcoded 5' primer and a J-beta primer mix were used in a second PCR of roughly 7 to 11 cycles. TCRdb redid the calling of the 5' RACE reads with MiXCR, one entry per CDR3 protein. The sample lists approximately 830,000 distinct CDR3 sequences; 62% were seen once. Sequencing was carried out using blood. These receptor sequences come from a young man in good health.

Only a few counts were recorded for this clonotype. The chain employs TRBV25-1 and TRBJ2-4; D assignment may be TRBD1 or TRBD2 (5 bases each). V lost 7 bases and J lost 13, with 14 bases in between. The CDR3 consists of 11 residues. Looked up from germline, CDR1 is MGHDK and CDR2 is SYGVNS. CDR3 DNA sequence: TGTGCCAGCAAATCAGGGTGGGAGCAGTACTTC. Its protein product is CASKSGWEQYF.

To note about this clonotype: The junction departs from the called germline gene at one end, perhaps through a read error. The CDR3 sequence is CSARRSQGAEKLFF. The CDR3 DNA sequence: TGTAGTGCTAGAAGGAGTCAGGGGGCGGAAAAACTGTTTTTT. The rearrangement links TRBV20-1 to TRBJ1-4; 8 bases fit TRBD1. CDR1 is DFQATT, CDR2 SNEGSKA, per germline (reference sequence). The CDR3 consists of 14 residues.

CDR3: CASSQGSLAEQFF. CDR3 coding DNA: TGTGCCAGCAGCCAAGGGTCTCTTGCTGAGCAGTTCTTC. The V and J genes are TRBV3-1 and TRBJ2-1; D gene unclear. Germline V CDR1 and CDR2: LGHDT, YNNKEL (reference sequence). V was clipped by 1 base and J by 9 bases, with 10 bases between them. CDR3 length: 13 amino acids.

V usage is TRBV27 and J usage is TRBJ1-2; 8 bases map to TRBD1. Trimming at V came to 1 base and at J to 8 bases, leaving 12 bases not matched to a gene. The CDR3 spans 16 residues. Germline CDR1 is MNHEY and CDR2 is SMNVEV (reference sequence). The chain's CDR3 is CASSLLPGGPGGGYTF. The CDR3 DNA reads as TGTGCCAGCAGTTTATTGCCAGGGGGCCCCGGTGGGGGCTACACCTTC.

The chain joins TRBV14 to TRBJ2-5, with D perhaps matching TRBD2 (5 bases). The DNA end favors TRBJ2-7, so the J call may be wrong. Germline CDR1 and CDR2: SGHDN and FVKESK. This CDR3 is built from 14 residues. DNA for the CDR3: TGTGCCAGCAGCCAAGATCCCGGGAACTACGAGCAGTACTTC. The encoded protein is CASSQDPGNYEQYF.

In this sample, this clonotype turned up many times. V gene TRBV29-1 combines with J gene TRBJ1-2; D possibly corresponds to TRBD1 (6 bases). Trimming removed 1 base at V and 3 bases at J, with 12 bases between. The CDR3 covers 14 residues. Germline V gives CDR1 SQVTM, CDR2 ANQGSEA. The DNA for the CDR3 is TGCAGCGTTGAAGTCGGGGGGGGGCACTATGGCTACACCTTC. The encoded protein is CSVEVGGGHYGYTF.

The chain carries TRBV9 and TRBJ2-6; possible D gene TRBD1, 5 bases. This CDR3 region has 18 residues. V was trimmed by 6 bases and J by 4 bases, leaving 23 bases between them. CDR1 is SGDLS, CDR2 YYNGEE, per germline. The DNA of the CDR3 is TGTGCCAGCATCTTGGTCACGCGTGGGGCGCAAGGGGCCAACGTCCTGACTTTC. Translated, it gives CASILVTRGAQGANVLTF.

This clonotype was seen just once. The CDR3 reads CASSLAYRLTDTQYF. CDR3 nucleotide sequence: TGCGCCAGCAGCTTGGCTTACAGACTCACAGATACGCAGTATTTT. The chain combines TRBV5-1 with TRBJ2-3, with D unresolved. CDR1 SGHRS and CDR2 YFSETQ come from the germline V gene. CDR3 length: 15 residues. V was pared by 0 bases and J by 2 bases, with 10 bases between. The full variable domain, completed using reference TRBV5-1 and TRBJ2-3, is KAGVTQTPRYLIKTRGQQVTLSCSPISGHRSVSWYQQTPGQGLQFLFEYFSETQRNKGNFPGRFSGRQFSNSRSEMNVSTLELGDSALYLCASSLAYRLTDTQYFGPGTRLTVL.

The V gene is TRBV12-3 or TRBV12-4, the J gene TRBJ1-1; TRBD1 might be the D (5 bases). V lost 6 bases, J lost 3 bases, and 17 bases lay in between. The CDR3 has 15 residues. CDR3: CASRAPAGRDTEAFF. The CDR3 nucleotides are TGTGCCAGCAGGGCCCCCGCAGGGAGGGACACTGAAGCTTTCTTT.

The chain employs TRBV6-6 and TRBJ2-1; D may be TRBD1 (5 bases). The CDR3 length is 13 residues. The germline V and J ends were trimmed by 10 bases and 8 bases, with 18 bases remaining between them. Germline V gene data show CDR1 as MNHNY and CDR2 as SVGAGI (reference sequence). The CDR3 nucleotides are TGTGCCACCGCCCCCCAGGGATGGCATGAGCAGTTCTTC. This translates into CATAPQGWHEQFF.

This rearrangement joins TRBV18 to TRBJ1-1; 8 bases are shared with TRBD1. The CDR3 sequence is 14 residues long. V dropped 8 bases and J dropped 5; count of bases not matched to a gene: 10. The germline V gene has CDR1 KGHSH and CDR2 LQKENI. The CDR3 sequence: CASLPDRGYTEAFF. The CDR3 DNA reads as TGTGCCAGCCTACCTGACAGGGGTTATACTGAAGCTTTCTTT.

This chain joins TRBV27 and TRBJ1-1; TRBD1 aligns across 7 bases. Trimming removed 6 bases from V and 7 bases from J; junction bases left unmatched: 14. CDR3 length: 15 residues. CDR1 and CDR2 (germline): MNHEY, SMNVEV (reference sequence). This chain's CDR3 is CASSLRSGQVGEAFF. The CDR3 DNA sequence: TGTGCCAGCAGCCTCCGATCCGGACAGGTCGGTGAAGCTTTCTTT.

V and J are TRBV27 and TRBJ2-5, with D perhaps TRBD2 (7 bases). V shed 0 bases and J shed 5 bases, with 13 bases lying between them. CDR3 length equals 15 residues. Germline lookup yields CDR1 MNHEY and CDR2 SMNVEV (reference sequence). CDR3 DNA sequence: TGTGCCAGCAGTTTATCCGCGGGGGCCGGGGAGACCCAGTACTTC. It is translated as CASSLSAGAGETQYF.

The chain links TRBV7-9 to TRBJ2-3; a weak D match, TRBD2 (5 bases). V was shortened by 2 bases and J by 6 bases, with 27 bases between the two germline ends. This CDR3 comprises 19 residues. The V gene's germline CDR1 is SEHNR and CDR2 FQNEAQ (reference sequence). CDR3 residues: CASSLKWSTLRRGTDTQYF. The DNA for the CDR3 is TGTGCCAGCAGCTTAAAGTGGTCGACGCTTCGCCGGGGTACGGATACGCAGTATTTT. Looking up the rest from reference TRBV7-9 and TRBJ2-3 gives the full variable domain: DTGVSQNPRHKITKRGQNVTFRCDPISEHNRLYWYRQTLGQGPEFLTYFQNEAQLEKSRLLSDRFSAERPKGSFSTLEIQRTEQGDSAMYLCASSLKWSTLRRGTDTQYFGPGTRLTVL.

The chain combines TRBV15 with TRBJ2-4, with TRBD1 identical over 8 bases. The end of the DNA fits TRBJ2-7 better, so the J call may be wrong. Germline CDR1 and CDR2: LNHNV and YYDKDF (reference sequence). There are 15 residues in the CDR3. The CDR3 nucleotides are TGTGCCACCAGCAGAGACAGGACAGGGTACCACGAGCAGTACTTC. Its translation is CATSRDRTGYHEQYF.

This clonotype was recorded once. Here the CDR3 DNA reads TGTGCCACCTCTGTGGGGCCCGAGCAGTACTTC. Encoded protein: CATSVGPEQYF. The chain is built from TRBV28 and TRBJ2-7, with D possibly being TRBD1 (5 bases). The CDR3 loop spans 11 amino acids. The germline V gene has CDR1 MDHEN and CDR2 SYDVKM. The ends were cut back, 10 bases at V and 6 bases at J, with 13 bases in the middle.

The chain recombines TRBV20-1 with TRBJ1-5, with D maybe TRBD1 (5 bases). Germline loops: CDR1 DFQATT, CDR2 SNEGSKA (reference sequence). The CDR3 has 16 residues. V shed 3 bases and J shed 3 bases, with 18 bases lying between them. The CDR3 region is CSASPPGRGANQPQHF. CDR3 nucleotides: TGCAGTGCTAGCCCTCCTGGGAGGGGCGCCAATCAGCCCCAGCATTTT.

This clonotype was detected a few times. This chain joins TRBV29-1 and TRBJ1-1; D may be TRBD1 (5 bases). The V end was cut by 3 bases, the J end by 0 bases, with 8 bases between. The germline V gene encodes CDR1 SQVTM and CDR2 ANQGSEA. CDR3 length equals 13 residues. The CDR3 reads CSVEQGLNTEAFF. The CDR3 DNA sequence: TGCAGCGTTGAGCAGGGCTTGAACACTGAAGCTTTCTTT.

The table lists this clonotype with a count of one. The genes are TRBV9 and TRBJ2-1, with D possibly being TRBD1 (6 bases). Trimming removed 3 bases from V and 4 bases from J, with 11 bases in between. The CDR3 runs to 14 residues. Germline assignment: CDR1 SGDLS and CDR2 YYNGEE. The CDR3 bases are TGTGCCAGCAGCGAGGACACAGGGTACAATGAGCAGTTCTTC. It is translated as CASSEDTGYNEQFF.

The chain joins TRBV6-5 to TRBJ2-1, with TRBD2 matching 12 bases. V was pared by 6 bases and J by 6 bases, with 3 bases of the junction left unmatched. This CDR3 region has 14 residues. Germline V gives CDR1 MNHEY, CDR2 SVGAGI. CDR3 in DNA: TGTGCCAGCAGATGGACTAGCGGGGTCAATGAGCAGTTCTTC. It is translated as CASRWTSGVNEQFF.

As to this clonotype: This clone may be a read error of a much larger clone one base away. The chain is built from TRBV29-1 and TRBJ2-1; 10 nucleotides align to TRBD2. Germline CDR1 reads SQVTM; CDR2 reads ANQGSEA. The CDR3 consists of 15 residues. The junction had 7 bases not matched to a gene; V was cut back by 2 bases and J by 6 bases. Written as DNA, the CDR3 is TGCAGCGTTGAAATTTTAAAGCGGGGGGGCAATGAGCAGTTCTTC. Encoded protein: CSVEILKRGGNEQFF.

This clonotype was seen more than once but under ten times. The J gene is TRBJ1-2, the V gene TRBV9, with TRBD1 matching over 8 bases. J lost 3 bases, V lost 0 bases, and 10 bases had no gene match. The CDR3 extends over 17 amino acids. Germline loops: CDR1 SGDLS, CDR2 YYNGEE. As DNA, the CDR3 is TGTGCCAGCAGCGTAGAACCCCTCGCAGGGGGCTACTATGGCTACACCTTC. Encoded protein: CASSVEPLAGGYYGYTF.

The V gene is TRBV7-9, the J gene TRBJ2-1; 8 positions agree with TRBD2. Germline V CDR1 and CDR2: SEHNR, FQNEAQ (reference sequence). J gave up 8 bases and V 5 bases, and 2 bases lay outside the gene matches. The CDR3 extends over 12 amino acids. The DNA for the CDR3 is TGTGCCAGCAGCCAGACTAGCGATGAGCAGTTCTTC. Amino acid sequence: CASSQTSDEQFF.

The rearrangement uses TRBV20-1 and TRBJ2-7; D ambiguous. The germline CDR1 and CDR2 sequences are DFQATT and SNEGSKA (reference sequence). The ends were cut back, 3 bases at V and 1 base at J, with 13 bases in the middle. The CDR3 runs 14 residues. The CDR3 DNA reads TGCAGTGCTAGTTTTTACACCCAGTCCTACGAGCAGTACTTC. As protein: CSASFYTQSYEQYF.